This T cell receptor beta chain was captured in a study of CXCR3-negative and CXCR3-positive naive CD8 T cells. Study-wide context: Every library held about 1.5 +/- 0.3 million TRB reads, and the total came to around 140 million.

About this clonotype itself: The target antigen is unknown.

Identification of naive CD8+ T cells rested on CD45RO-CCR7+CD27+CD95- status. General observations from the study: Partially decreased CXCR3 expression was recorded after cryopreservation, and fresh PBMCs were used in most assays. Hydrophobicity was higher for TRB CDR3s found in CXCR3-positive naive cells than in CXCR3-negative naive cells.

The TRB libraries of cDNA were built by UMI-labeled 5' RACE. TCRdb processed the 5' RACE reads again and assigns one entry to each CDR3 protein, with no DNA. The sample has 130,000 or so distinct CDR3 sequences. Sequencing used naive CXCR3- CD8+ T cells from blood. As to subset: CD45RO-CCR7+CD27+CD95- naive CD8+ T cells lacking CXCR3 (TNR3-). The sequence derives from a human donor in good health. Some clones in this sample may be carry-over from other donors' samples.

The CDR3 loop is CASSLVTSGTGNEQFF. The chain uses TRBV7-8 and TRBJ2-1; TCRdb designates TRBD2, a call that cannot be tested without DNA. The CDR3 totals 16 residues. Germline V gene lookup returns CDR1 SGHVS and CDR2 FQNEAQ.